The following is a T cell receptor (beta chain) sequence with its context. What it binds is unknown. Produced via immunoSEQ multiplex PCR; TCRdb's table is partial and in-frame only. The profile shows around 95,000 clones, over 90% of them singletons. The source of the sample is a study of T cell responses to AZD1222 COVID-19 vaccine. Study at large: Second-dose intervals of approximately 4 or approximately 12 weeks were pooled. Whole-study findings and limits: CD4 TCRs linked to vaccination spanned spike, dominating at 160-218 and 743-854. Clonal diversity was possibly underestimated; the donors were predominantly white British and more often female. Reports say nearly half of spike-specific TCRs go after unmutated variant regions.

The germline V gene encodes CDR1 LGHDT and CDR2 YNNKEL (reference sequence). V lost 1 base and J lost 0; bases outside the gene matches: 3. This CDR3 comprises 18 residues. The sample consisted of peripheral blood, taken on day 0 of AZD1222 vaccination. The origin of this receptor is an adult in good health. The chain employs TRBV3-1 (or the pseudogene TRBV3-2) and TRBJ2-3, with 14 positions matching TRBD2. The CDR3 spells CASSQGGLAGASTDTQYF. CDR3 DNA: TGTGCCAGCAGCCAAGGGGGACTAGCGGGGGCTAGCACAGATACGCAGTATTTT.